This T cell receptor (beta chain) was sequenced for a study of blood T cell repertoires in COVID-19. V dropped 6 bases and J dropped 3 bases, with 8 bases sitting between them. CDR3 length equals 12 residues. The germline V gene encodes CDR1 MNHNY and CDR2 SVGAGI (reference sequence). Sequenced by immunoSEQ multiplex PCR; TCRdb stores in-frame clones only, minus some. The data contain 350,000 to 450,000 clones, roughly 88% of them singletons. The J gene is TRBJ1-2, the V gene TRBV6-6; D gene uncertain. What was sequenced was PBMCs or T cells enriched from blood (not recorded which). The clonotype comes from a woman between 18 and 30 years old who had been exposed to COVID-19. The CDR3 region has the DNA TGTGCCAGCAGCTCAGACTACTATGGCTACACCTTC. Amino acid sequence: CASSSDYYGYTF.